The 27 T cell receptor beta chains below all came from one sample that was sequenced in a study of blood T cell repertoires in COVID-19. Only in-frame clones appear in the TCRdb table, and some are missing; sequencing was by immunoSEQ multiplex PCR. The sample yields about 300,000 clones, 80% to 90% seen once. The sample comprised peripheral blood. Receptors originate from a man aged 40-55 years with acute or convalescent COVID-19.

The chain uses TRBV27 and TRBJ2-3; 8 positions match TRBD1. The CDR3 spans 15 residues. Trimming at V came to 5 bases and at J to 4 bases, leaving 8 bases not matched to a gene. From germline, CDR1 is MNHEY and CDR2 SMNVEV (reference sequence). The CDR3 loop reads CASSPWTGSADTQYF. The CDR3 nucleotides are TGTGCCAGCAGTCCCTGGACAGGGTCGGCAGATACGCAGTATTTT.

The chain recombines TRBV19 with TRBJ1-1; TRBD1 is a possible D gene (5 bases). The length of the CDR3 is 11 residues. Germline CDR1 is LNHDA and CDR2 is SQIVND (reference sequence). The ends were cut back, 6 bases at V and 10 bases at J, with 12 bases in the middle. The CDR3 nucleotides are TGTGCCAGTAGACGATCGGGGGGAGCTTTCTTT. It yields the protein CASRRSGGAFF.

The V and J genes are TRBV5-1 and TRBJ2-3; 9 bases map to TRBD2. Germline CDR1 is SGHRS and CDR2 is YFSETQ. This CDR3 has 17 amino acids. With V trimmed by 6 bases and J by 3 bases, 14 bases remained unmatched. The CDR3 sequence is CASKQSGGLIRTDTQYF. The CDR3 DNA follows: TGCGCCAGCAAGCAAAGCGGGGGGCTGATAAGGACAGATACGCAGTATTTT. Using reference TRBV5-1 and TRBJ2-3 for the parts outside the CDR3, the full variable domain is KAGVTQTPRYLIKTRGQQVTLSCSPISGHRSVSWYQQTPGQGLQFLFEYFSETQRNKGNFPGRFSGRQFSNSRSEMNVSTLELGDSALYLCASKQSGGLIRTDTQYFGPGTRLTVL.

This CDR3 is CASSGPTGEVFNTEAFF. As DNA, the CDR3 is TGTGCCAGCAGCGGCCCGACAGGGGAGGTATTTAACACTGAAGCTTTCTTT. The genes are TRBV9 and TRBJ1-1, with TRBD1 identical over 8 bases. The CDR3 runs 17 residues. Germline lookup yields CDR1 SGDLS and CDR2 YYNGEE. Trimming cost V 3 bases and J 2 bases; bases outside gene matches: 12.

This clone has a handful of counts. V gene TRBV15 combines with J gene TRBJ1-5, with D possibly matching TRBD1 (5 bases). The CDR3 loop spans 14 amino acids. With 0 bases removed from V and 2 bases from J, the gap between germline ends came to 5 bases. From germline, CDR1 is LNHNV and CDR2 YYDKDF (reference sequence). CDR3 in DNA: TGTGCCACCAGCAGAGACAGGGGCAATCAGCCCCAGCATTTT. The encoded protein is CATSRDRGNQPQHF.

V is TRBV24-1 and J is TRBJ2-1; no reliable D call. The CDR3 has 13 residues. The V gene's germline CDR1 is KGHDR and CDR2 SFDVKD. V lost 1 base, J lost 14 bases, and 14 bases lay in between. The CDR3 sequence is CATSDFTQNQKFF. CDR3 bases: TGTGCCACCAGTGATTTTACGCAGAATCAGAAGTTCTTC.

This rearrangement joins TRBV9 to TRBJ1-1; 8 positions agree with TRBD1. Unmatched junction bases numbered 8, after V lost 4 bases and J lost 3 bases. The CDR3 totals 15 residues. Germline V gene data show CDR1 as SGDLS and CDR2 as YYNGEE. The CDR3 spells CASSPLTGAYTEAFF. The CDR3 DNA reads as TGTGCCAGCAGCCCGTTGACAGGGGCTTACACTGAAGCTTTCTTT.

The V and J genes are TRBV7-2 and TRBJ1-2; no firm D call. CDR1 and CDR2 from the germline V gene are SGHTA and FQGNSA. This CDR3 spans 13 amino acids. Trimming cost V 2 bases and J 3 bases, with 7 bases left between them. The CDR3 reads CASSLTGYYGYTF. CDR3 coding DNA: TGTGCCAGCAGCTTAACCGGGTACTATGGCTACACCTTC.

The chain is built from TRBV5-8 and TRBJ1-1, with no clear D. This CDR3 region has 13 residues. Trimming removed 2 bases at V and 0 bases at J, with 5 bases between. Germline CDR1 and CDR2: SGHTS and YDEGEE. The CDR3 reads CASSLQMNTEAFF. The CDR3 DNA follows: TGTGCCAGCAGCTTACAGATGAACACTGAAGCTTTCTTT.

The J gene is TRBJ2-1, the V gene TRBV4-1; a possible D gene is TRBD1 (6 bases). V was shortened by 1 base and J by 7 bases, with 14 bases between the two germline ends. This CDR3 contains 15 residues. The germline V gene encodes CDR1 MGHRA and CDR2 YSYEKL. The chain's CDR3 is CASSQVRDKRNEQFF. The CDR3 DNA reads TGCGCCAGCAGCCAAGTTAGGGACAAAAGGAATGAGCAGTTCTTC.

The chain uses TRBV5-1 and TRBJ1-2; D is uncertain. V lost 5 bases and J 3 bases, leaving 11 bases between the germline ends. The CDR3 has 13 residues. CDR1 is SGHRS and CDR2 is YFSETQ in the germline V gene. The CDR3 bases are TGCGCCAGCAGTCCCGCGGTCGACTATGGCTACACCTTC. Protein product: CASSPAVDYGYTF.

This chain uses TRBV19 with TRBJ1-1, with 8 nucleotides matching TRBD1. The CDR3 length is 14 residues. V lost 4 bases to trimming and J lost 2 bases; unmatched junction nucleotides: 3. Looked up from germline, CDR1 is LNHDA and CDR2 is SQIVND (reference sequence). The CDR3 loop is CASSTGQDNTEAFF. CDR3 in DNA: TGTGCCAGTAGTACGGGACAGGATAACACTGAAGCTTTCTTT.

The chain joins TRBV27 to TRBJ1-2, with 8 bases identical to TRBD1. Germline values: CDR1 MNHEY, CDR2 SMNVEV (reference sequence). CDR3 size: 14 residues. J was trimmed by 4 bases and V by 6 bases; bases with no gene match: 7. The CDR3, as DNA: TGTGCCAGCAGCCTCCGGGACAGGACCTATGGCTACACCTTC. Amino acids: CASSLRDRTYGYTF.

The chain joins TRBV19 to TRBJ1-2; D is ambiguous. This CDR3 has 13 residues. The V end was cut by 4 bases, the J end by 4 bases, with 10 bases between. Per germline, CDR1 LNHDA and CDR2 SQIVND (reference sequence). This chain's CDR3 is CASSNRESYGYTF. The CDR3 nucleotides read TGTGCCAGTAGTAATCGGGAAAGCTATGGCTACACCTTC.

The gene calls are TRBV7-9 and TRBJ1-2; 7 nucleotides align to TRBD1. This CDR3 is 14 amino acids long. Germline V gives CDR1 SEHNR, CDR2 FQNEAQ (reference sequence). V lost 5 bases to trimming and J lost 5 bases; unmatched junction nucleotides: 8. CDR3 nucleotides: TGTGCCAGCAGCCCCTCTGGGACAGAGTATGGCTACACCTTC. Translation: CASSPSGTEYGYTF.

The CDR3 nucleotides are TGTGCCAGCACGGGACAACAGGGAACTGAAGCTTTCTTT. This codes for CASTGQQGTEAFF. The genes are TRBV2 and TRBJ1-1, with a tentative D call TRBD1 (6 bases). The germline V and J ends were trimmed by 7 bases and 5 bases, with 14 bases remaining between them. CDR3 length equals 13 residues. CDR1 and CDR2 (germline): SNHLY, FYNNEI.

V is TRBV24-1 and J is TRBJ2-4; no reliable D call. Per the germline V gene, CDR1 is KGHDR and CDR2 is SFDVKD. V was clipped by 5 bases and J by 0 bases, with 13 bases between them. This CDR3 is 16 amino acids long. In DNA, the CDR3 is TGTGCCACCAGTGGAGTAGAGGATTTAGCCAAAAACATTCAGTACTTC. It codes for CATSGVEDLAKNIQYF.

The V gene is TRBV2, the J gene TRBJ1-2; maybe TRBD1 (6 bases). The CDR3 sequence is 14 residues long. Germline CDR1 is SNHLY and CDR2 is FYNNEI. V gave up 7 bases and J gave up 0 bases, with 12 bases separating them. The CDR3 sequence: CASTGTLTNYGYTF. CDR3 bases: TGTGCCAGCACTGGGACACTTACTAACTATGGCTACACCTTC.

The gene calls are TRBV6-1 and TRBJ1-2; TRBD1 aligns across 7 bases. The CDR3 runs 17 residues. Trimming took 2 bases from V and 7 from J; bases not matched to a gene: 16. The germline V gene has CDR1 MNHNS and CDR2 SASEGT. CDR3 coding DNA: TGTGCCAGCAGTGAACAGTTACGGGGACAGACAGCAAGTGGCTACACCTTC. It encodes CASSEQLRGQTASGYTF.

The chain joins TRBV5-1 to TRBJ2-3; 10 bases line up with TRBD1. This CDR3 has 17 residues. Germline values: CDR1 SGHRS, CDR2 YFSETQ. The V and J ends lost 4 bases and 3 bases, in that order; junction bases with no gene match: 11. Written as DNA, the CDR3 is TGCGCCAGCAGCAAAACCATTCCGGGACAGGGGACAGATACGCAGTATTTT. This translates into CASSKTIPGQGTDTQYF. The full variable domain, in which reference TRBV5-1 and TRBJ2-3 provide the parts outside the CDR3, is KAGVTQTPRYLIKTRGQQVTLSCSPISGHRSVSWYQQTPGQGLQFLFEYFSETQRNKGNFPGRFSGRQFSNSRSEMNVSTLELGDSALYLCASSKTIPGQGTDTQYFGPGTRLTVL.

J is TRBJ2-2 and V is TRBV4-2; possibly TRBD1 for D (6 bases). Germline-derived CDR1 and CDR2 are LGHNA and YNFKEQ. CDR3 length: 14 amino acids. Trimming removed 2 bases from V and 6 bases from J, with 10 bases in between. CDR3 residues: CASSQYRVPGELFF. In nucleotides, the CDR3 is TGTGCCAGCAGCCAATACAGGGTCCCCGGGGAGCTGTTTTTT.

This chain uses TRBV5-1 with TRBJ2-7; 11 bases are a match to TRBD2. The CDR3 covers 16 residues. Germline assignment: CDR1 SGHRS and CDR2 YFSETQ. The V segment lost 0 bases and the J segment 3 bases; nucleotides outside the gene matches: 5. In DNA, the CDR3 is TGCGCCAGCAGCTTGGTCGGACTAGCGGGTGGCTACGAGCAGTACTTC. It is translated as CASSLVGLAGGYEQYF.

The chain is built from TRBV19 and TRBJ1-1; D may be TRBD1 (6 bases). Germline values: CDR1 LNHDA, CDR2 SQIVND (reference sequence). V shed 2 bases and J shed 7 bases, with 14 bases lying between them. The CDR3 runs 14 residues. The CDR3 sequence: CASSITAGQFEAFF. Here the CDR3 DNA reads TGTGCCAGTAGTATAACGGCCGGACAGTTTGAAGCTTTCTTT.

The CDR3 sequence: CASSLSGGLTGELFF. Written as DNA, the CDR3 is TGTGCCAGCAGCTTAAGTGGGGGCCTCACCGGGGAGCTGTTTTTT. The chain uses TRBV11-3 and TRBJ2-2; tentative D call: TRBD1 (6 bases). This CDR3 spans 15 amino acids. Germline V gives CDR1 SGHNT, CDR2 YENEEA. V gave up 2 bases and J gave up 4 bases, with 11 bases separating them.

This sequence joins TRBV27 and TRBJ2-2; 8 bases line up with TRBD2. The V gene's germline CDR1 is MNHEY and CDR2 SMNVEV (reference sequence). After removal of 1 base from V and 0 bases from J, the junction contained 10 bases not matched to a gene. This CDR3 spans 19 amino acids. This CDR3 reads CASSLFRGGPYPNTGELFF. Here the CDR3 DNA reads TGTGCCAGCAGTTTATTTCGGGGGGGGCCATATCCGAACACCGGGGAGCTGTTTTTT.

The chain carries TRBV6-5 and TRBJ2-7; tentatively, D is TRBD2 (5 bases). The CDR3 contains 13 residues. Germline CDR1 is MNHEY and CDR2 is SVGAGI. V lost 6 bases to trimming and J lost 7 bases, with 16 bases between them. The CDR3 coding sequence is TGTGCCAGCAGGGTCGGGGTGAAAGAGGAGCAGTACTTC. Amino acids: CASRVGVKEEQYF.

V and J are TRBV7-2 and TRBJ2-3, with D tentatively TRBD1 (5 bases). V was pared by 4 bases and J by 4 bases, with 9 bases between. The germline V gene has CDR1 SGHTA and CDR2 FQGNSA. The CDR3 totals 13 residues. Here the CDR3 reads CASSSRQSDTQYF. The CDR3 bases are TGTGCCAGCAGCTCTCGACAGTCAGATACGCAGTATTTT.